A selection of T cell receptor beta chains follows, all from one sample in a study of T-cell memory formation after mild COVID-19. TCRdb recomputed calls from the 5' RACE reads with MiXCR, one row per CDR3 protein. This sample has 470,000 or so distinct CDR3 sequences; around 17% occur once, and the top ten carry roughly a fifth. The source material was PBMCs or a T cell subset sorted from them (not recorded which). Source of these receptors: a man between 18 and 35 years old who had mild COVID-19 (a few samples of this study predate the infection). Cell type and time point are not known. CDR3s include the opening cysteine and the closing phenylalanine or tryptophan. The D gene is left open where the match is weak. Clone size is stated in some rows and not others, as once, few, many or a class when expanded.

j_gene: TRBJ1-6
v_gene: TRBV2
len: 13
d_gene: NA
abundance: few
CDR3nt: TGTGCCAGCAGTTCTACAGGCAATTCACCCCTCCACTTT
CDR3aa: CASSSTGNSPLHF

j_gene: TRBJ1-1
v_gene: TRBV29-1
len: 11
d_gene: TRBD1
abundance: NA
CDR3nt: TGCAGCGTAGTCCGGGACAGAGAAGCTTTCTTT
CDR3aa: CSVVRDREAFF

j_gene: TRBJ2-4
v_gene: TRBV5-8
len: 11
d_gene: NA
abundance: NA
CDR3nt: TGTGCCAGCAGCCCCGCAAGCATTCAGTACTTC
CDR3aa: CASSPASIQYF

j_gene: TRBJ1-1
v_gene: TRBV11-1
len: 13
d_gene: NA
abundance: few
CDR3nt: TGTGCCAGCAGCGGAACCTGGGGCACTGAAGCTTTCTTT
CDR3aa: CASSGTWGTEAFF

j_gene: TRBJ2-5
v_gene: TRBV20-1
len: 15
d_gene: NA
abundance: NA
CDR3nt: TGCAGTGCTAGAGAGGAGGACAGCTTACAAGAGACCCAGTACTTC
CDR3aa: CSAREEDSLQETQYF

j_gene: TRBJ2-5
v_gene: TRBV29-1
len: 13
d_gene: TRBD2
abundance: NA
CDR3nt: TGCAGCGCCGGGGGACTAGCGGAAGAGACCCAGTACTTC
CDR3aa: CSAGGLAEETQYF

j_gene: TRBJ2-5
v_gene: TRBV6-5
len: 17
d_gene: TRBD1
abundance: few
CDR3nt: TGTGCCAGCAGTTACTCGGTAGGACAGGAGAGAAAAGAGACCCAGTACTTC
CDR3aa: CASSYSVGQERKETQYF

j_gene: TRBJ2-4
v_gene: TRBV24-1
len: 16
d_gene: TRBD1
abundance: NA
CDR3nt: TGTGCCACCAGTGATGGACCTCGGGACAGGGAGGTCATTCAGTACTTC
CDR3aa: CATSDGPRDREVIQYF

j_gene: TRBJ1-6
v_gene: TRBV6-6
len: 15
d_gene: TRBD1
abundance: NA
CDR3nt: TGTGCCAGCACCCCTTTGCGACAGGGTAACTCACCCCTCCACTTT
CDR3aa: CASTPLRQGNSPLHF

j_gene: TRBJ2-7
v_gene: TRBV12-3/TRBV12-4
len: 14
d_gene: NA
abundance: few
CDR3nt: TGTGCCAGCAGTTTTAGCGGCAGATCCTACGAGCAGTACTTC
CDR3aa: CASSFSGRSYEQYF

j_gene: TRBJ2-3
v_gene: TRBV7-9
len: 14
d_gene: NA
abundance: NA
CDR3nt: TGTGCCAGCAGCGAGGGGGTTCTCACAGATACGCAGTATTTT
CDR3aa: CASSEGVLTDTQYF

j_gene: TRBJ1-1
v_gene: TRBV10-3
len: 15
d_gene: TRBD1
abundance: few
CDR3nt: TGTGCCATCAGGTCGACAGGGTCGGTGAACACTGAAGCTTTCTTT
CDR3aa: CAIRSTGSVNTEAFF

j_gene: TRBJ1-5
v_gene: TRBV3-1
len: 16
d_gene: NA
abundance: NA
CDR3nt: TGTGCCAGCAGCCAAGGAGGTCCCCCAGGGTATCAGCCCCAGCATTTT
CDR3aa: CASSQGGPPGYQPQHF

j_gene: TRBJ1-1
v_gene: TRBV7-2
len: 12
d_gene: TRBD1
abundance: few
CDR3nt: TGTGCCAGCAGCGGGACAGGGAGAACGGCTTTCTTT
CDR3aa: CASSGTGRTAFF

j_gene: TRBJ1-5
v_gene: TRBV4-1
len: 15
d_gene: NA
abundance: few
CDR3nt: TGCGCCAGCAGCCAAGAGATGGGTAGCAATCAGCCCCAGCATTTT
CDR3aa: CASSQEMGSNQPQHF

j_gene: TRBJ2-1
v_gene: TRBV12-3/TRBV12-4
len: 15
d_gene: NA
abundance: few
CDR3nt: TGTGCCAGCAGTCCTAGCCAGGGGGGGACCCGGGAGCAGTTCTTC
CDR3aa: CASSPSQGGTREQFF

j_gene: TRBJ2-2
v_gene: TRBV12-3/TRBV12-4
len: 15
d_gene: NA
abundance: NA
CDR3nt: TGTGCCAGTCTCCCGGCCAGGGGGGACAGCGGGGAGCTGTTTTTT
CDR3aa: CASLPARGDSGELFF

j_gene: TRBJ2-2
v_gene: TRBV9
len: 15
d_gene: NA
abundance: few
CDR3nt: TGTGCCAGCAGCGTAGAGAACAGGGCGGTCGGGGAGCTGTTTTTT
CDR3aa: CASSVENRAVGELFF

j_gene: TRBJ2-5
v_gene: TRBV23-1
len: 19
d_gene: TRBD1
abundance: many
CDR3nt: TGCGCCAGCAGTAATCCCAACTCCACAGGGGGCCGCTTCACGAAGACCCAGTACTTC
CDR3aa: CASSNPNSTGGRFTKTQYF

j_gene: TRBJ2-7
v_gene: TRBV5-1
len: 17
d_gene: TRBD2
abundance: few
CDR3nt: TGCGCCAGCAGCTTGGGTGGGAGCGGGGGCTCGTCCTACGAGCAGTACTTC
CDR3aa: CASSLGGSGGSSYEQYF

j_gene: TRBJ1-6
v_gene: TRBV7-8
len: 16
d_gene: NA
abundance: NA
CDR3nt: TGTGCCAGCAGCTTAACAGAACAGGGACTGGGTTCACCCCTCCACTTT
CDR3aa: CASSLTEQGLGSPLHF

j_gene: TRBJ2-3
v_gene: TRBV4-3
len: 17
d_gene: TRBD2
abundance: few
CDR3nt: TGCGCCAGCAGCCAAGATCCCCAGCGGGGGGGCACAGATACGCAGTATTTT
CDR3aa: CASSQDPQRGGTDTQYF

j_gene: TRBJ1-2
v_gene: TRBV5-1
len: 15
d_gene: TRBD1
abundance: NA
CDR3nt: TGCGCCAGCAGCTCGGAACAGGGGGCCCTGTATGGCTACACCTTC
CDR3aa: CASSSEQGALYGYTF

j_gene: TRBJ2-1
v_gene: TRBV24-1
len: 16
d_gene: TRBD1
abundance: NA
CDR3nt: TGTGCCACCAGTGATTTCGCGGACAGGGGGGCAAATGAGCAGTTCTTC
CDR3aa: CATSDFADRGANEQFF

j_gene: TRBJ2-3
v_gene: TRBV4-3
len: 17
d_gene: NA
abundance: few
CDR3nt: TGCGCCAGCACCCCCTGGGCTAGCCCCACCAGCACAGATACGCAGTATTTT
CDR3aa: CASTPWASPTSTDTQYF

j_gene: TRBJ2-7
v_gene: TRBV7-9
len: 12
d_gene: TRBD2
abundance: NA
CDR3nt: TGTGCCAGCAGCTCCCTAGCGGACGAGCAGTACTTC
CDR3aa: CASSSLADEQYF

j_gene: TRBJ2-2
v_gene: TRBV10-3
len: 14
d_gene: NA
abundance: NA
CDR3nt: TGTGCCATCAGTGAGTCGATTAACACCGGGGAGCTGTTTTTT
CDR3aa: CAISESINTGELFF

j_gene: TRBJ1-2
v_gene: TRBV4-2
len: 17
d_gene: TRBD1
abundance: few
CDR3nt: TGTGCCAGCAGCCCTACCCTAGGGACAGGGGCGAAATATGGCTACACCTTC
CDR3aa: CASSPTLGTGAKYGYTF